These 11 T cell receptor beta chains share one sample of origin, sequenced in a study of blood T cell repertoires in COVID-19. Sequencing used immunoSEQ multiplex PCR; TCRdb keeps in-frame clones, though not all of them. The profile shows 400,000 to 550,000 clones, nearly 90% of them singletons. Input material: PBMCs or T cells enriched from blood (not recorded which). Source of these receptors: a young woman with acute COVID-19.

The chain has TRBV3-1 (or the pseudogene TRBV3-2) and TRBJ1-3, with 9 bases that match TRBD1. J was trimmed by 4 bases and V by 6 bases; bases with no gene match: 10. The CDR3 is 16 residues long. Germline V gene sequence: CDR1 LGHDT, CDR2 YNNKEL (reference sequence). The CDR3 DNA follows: TGTGCCAGCAGTCAAACGACAGGGGGATTAGGAAACACCATATATTTT. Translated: CASSQTTGGLGNTIYF.

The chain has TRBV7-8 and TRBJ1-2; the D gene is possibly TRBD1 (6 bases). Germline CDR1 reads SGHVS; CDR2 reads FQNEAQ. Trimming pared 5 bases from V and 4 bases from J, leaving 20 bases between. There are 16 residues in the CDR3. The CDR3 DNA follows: TGTGCCAGCAGCCCTACACGAAAGACAGGACTCTATGGCTACACCTTC. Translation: CASSPTRKTGLYGYTF. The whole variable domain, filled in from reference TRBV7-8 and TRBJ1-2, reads GAGVSQSPRYKVAKRGQDVALRCDPISGHVSLFWYQQALGQGPEFLTYFQNEAQLDKSGLPSDRFFAERPEGSVSTLKIQRTQQEDSAVYLCASSPTRKTGLYGYTFGSGTRLTVV.

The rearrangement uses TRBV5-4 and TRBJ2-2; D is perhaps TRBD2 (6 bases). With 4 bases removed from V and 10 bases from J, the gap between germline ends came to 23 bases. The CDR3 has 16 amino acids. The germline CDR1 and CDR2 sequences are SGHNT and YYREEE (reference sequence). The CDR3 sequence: CASSRNTGTPGSELFF. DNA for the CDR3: TGTGCCAGCAGCCGAAATACCGGGACTCCTGGGTCGGAGCTGTTTTTT. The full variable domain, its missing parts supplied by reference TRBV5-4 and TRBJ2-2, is ETGVTQSPTHLIKTRGQQVTLRCSSQSGHNTVSWYQQALGQGPQFIFQYYREEENGRGNFPPRFSGLQFPNYSSELNVNALELDDSALYLCASSRNTGTPGSELFFGEGSRLTVL.

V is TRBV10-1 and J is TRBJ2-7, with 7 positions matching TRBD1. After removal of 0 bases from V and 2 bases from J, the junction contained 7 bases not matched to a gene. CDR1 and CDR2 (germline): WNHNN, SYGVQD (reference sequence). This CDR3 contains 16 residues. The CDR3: CASSESPGTATYEQYF. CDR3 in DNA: TGCGCCAGCAGTGAGTCGCCCGGGACAGCGACCTACGAGCAGTACTTC.

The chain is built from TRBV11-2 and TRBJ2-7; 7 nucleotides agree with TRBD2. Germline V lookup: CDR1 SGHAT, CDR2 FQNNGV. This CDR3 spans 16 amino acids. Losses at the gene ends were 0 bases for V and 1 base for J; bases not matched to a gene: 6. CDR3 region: CASSLDPGTTSYEQYF. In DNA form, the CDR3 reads TGTGCCAGCAGCTTAGACCCCGGGACTACATCCTACGAGCAGTACTTC.

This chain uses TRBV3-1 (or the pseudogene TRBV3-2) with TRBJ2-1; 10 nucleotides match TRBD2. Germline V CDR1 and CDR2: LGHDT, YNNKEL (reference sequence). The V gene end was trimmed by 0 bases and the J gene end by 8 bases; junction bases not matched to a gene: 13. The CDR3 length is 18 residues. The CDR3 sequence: CASSQENYFQREGDEQFF. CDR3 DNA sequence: TGTGCCAGCAGCCAAGAAAACTACTTCCAGCGGGAGGGCGATGAGCAGTTCTTC.

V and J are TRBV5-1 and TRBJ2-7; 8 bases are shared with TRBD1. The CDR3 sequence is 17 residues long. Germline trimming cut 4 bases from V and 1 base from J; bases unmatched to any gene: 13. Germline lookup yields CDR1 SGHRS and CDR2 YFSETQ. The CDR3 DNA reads TGCGCCAGCAGCACGCAGACAGGGGAAAGGTTTTCCTACGAGCAGTACTTC. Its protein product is CASSTQTGERFSYEQYF.

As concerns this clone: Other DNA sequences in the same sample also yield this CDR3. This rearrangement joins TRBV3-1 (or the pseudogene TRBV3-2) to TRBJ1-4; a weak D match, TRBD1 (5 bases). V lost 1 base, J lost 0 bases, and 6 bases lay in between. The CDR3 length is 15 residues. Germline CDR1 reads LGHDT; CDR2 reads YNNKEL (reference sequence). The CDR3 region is CASSQAGATNEKLFF. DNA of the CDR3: TGTGCCAGCAGCCAAGCGGGGGCAACTAATGAAAAACTGTTTTTT.

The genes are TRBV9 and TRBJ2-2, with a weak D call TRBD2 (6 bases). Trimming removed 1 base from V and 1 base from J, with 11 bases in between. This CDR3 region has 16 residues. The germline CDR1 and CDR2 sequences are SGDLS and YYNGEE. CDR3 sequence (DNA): TGTGCCAGCAGCGTAAGCTCCGGGGGGAACACCGGGGAGCTGTTTTTT. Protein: CASSVSSGGNTGELFF.

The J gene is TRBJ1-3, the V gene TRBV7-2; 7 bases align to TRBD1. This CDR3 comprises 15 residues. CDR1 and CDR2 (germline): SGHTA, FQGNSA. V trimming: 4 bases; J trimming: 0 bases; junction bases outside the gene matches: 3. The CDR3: CASSSGQSSGNTIYF. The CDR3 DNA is TGTGCCAGCAGCTCGGGACAGAGCTCTGGAAACACCATATATTTT.

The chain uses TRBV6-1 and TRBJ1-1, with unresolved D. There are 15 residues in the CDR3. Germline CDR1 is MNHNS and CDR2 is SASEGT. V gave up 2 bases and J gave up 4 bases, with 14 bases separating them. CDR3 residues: CASSEIGLSGTEAFF. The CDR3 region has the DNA TGTGCCAGCAGTGAAATCGGACTTTCGGGCACTGAAGCTTTCTTT.